This T cell receptor beta chain was obtained from a study of cytomegalovirus exposure and HLA in healthy donors. Study outcomes and limitations: Subsequent analysis of the approximately 110 validation repertoires found a tendency for first-cohort TCR clusters to co-occur. Confirmation in vitro established that a few CMV-associated chains were specific for CMV antigens.

Germline V gives CDR1 MNHEY, CDR2 SMNVEV (reference sequence). The V segment lost 0 bases and the J segment 4 bases; nucleotides outside the gene matches: 2. CDR3 length: 15 amino acids. This clone is a singleton in its sample. Its cognate antigen is unknown. The protocol was immunoSEQ multiplex PCR, while the TCRdb copy is restricted to in-frame clones and leaves out a portion. The sample gives about 330,000 clones, 75% to 90% of which show up once; roughly 1.2% is in the top ten. The sequencing input was PBMCs. This TCR was recovered from a woman between 25 and 40 years old in good health and CMV-seropositive. The gene calls are TRBV27 and TRBJ2-3; 9 bases are a match to TRBD2. The CDR3 DNA reads as TGTGCCAGCAGTTTATCTAGCGGGGGTGCAGATACGCAGTATTTT. Translated: CASSLSSGGADTQYF.